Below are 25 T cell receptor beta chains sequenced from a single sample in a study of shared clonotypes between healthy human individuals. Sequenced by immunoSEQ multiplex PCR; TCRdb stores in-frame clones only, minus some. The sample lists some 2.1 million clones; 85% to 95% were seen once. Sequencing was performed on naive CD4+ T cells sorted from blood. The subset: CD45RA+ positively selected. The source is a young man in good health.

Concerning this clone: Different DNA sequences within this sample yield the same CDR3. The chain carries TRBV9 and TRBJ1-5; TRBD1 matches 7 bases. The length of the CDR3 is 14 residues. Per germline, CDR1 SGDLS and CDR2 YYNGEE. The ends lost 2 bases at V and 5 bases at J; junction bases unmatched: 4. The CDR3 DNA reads TGTGCCAGCAGCGTGTCAGGGGGTGATCAGCCCCAGCATTTT. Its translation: CASSVSGGDQPQHF.

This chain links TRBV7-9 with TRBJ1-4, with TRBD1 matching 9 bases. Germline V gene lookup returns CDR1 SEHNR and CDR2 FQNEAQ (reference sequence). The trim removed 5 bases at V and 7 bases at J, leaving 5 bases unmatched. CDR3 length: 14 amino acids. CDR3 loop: CASSVGTGSEKLFF. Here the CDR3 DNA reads TGTGCCAGCAGCGTTGGGACAGGGAGTGAAAAACTGTTTTTT.

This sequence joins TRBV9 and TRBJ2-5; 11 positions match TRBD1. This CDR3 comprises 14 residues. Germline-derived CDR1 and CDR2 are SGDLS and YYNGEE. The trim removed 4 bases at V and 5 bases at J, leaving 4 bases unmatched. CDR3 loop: CASSWDRGVETQYF. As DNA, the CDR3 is TGTGCCAGCAGCTGGGACAGGGGGGTTGAGACCCAGTACTTC.

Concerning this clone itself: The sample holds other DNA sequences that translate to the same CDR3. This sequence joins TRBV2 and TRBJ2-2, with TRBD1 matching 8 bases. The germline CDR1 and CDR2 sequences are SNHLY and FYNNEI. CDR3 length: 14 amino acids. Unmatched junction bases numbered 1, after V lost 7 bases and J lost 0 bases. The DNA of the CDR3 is TGTGCCAGCAAGGGACAGGCGAACACCGGGGAGCTGTTTTTT. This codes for CASKGQANTGELFF.

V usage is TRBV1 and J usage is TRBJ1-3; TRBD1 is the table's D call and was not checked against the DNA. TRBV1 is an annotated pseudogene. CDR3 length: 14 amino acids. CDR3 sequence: CTTSDITSGNTIYF. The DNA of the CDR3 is TGCACCACCTCTGACATCACCTCTGGAAACACCATATATTTT.

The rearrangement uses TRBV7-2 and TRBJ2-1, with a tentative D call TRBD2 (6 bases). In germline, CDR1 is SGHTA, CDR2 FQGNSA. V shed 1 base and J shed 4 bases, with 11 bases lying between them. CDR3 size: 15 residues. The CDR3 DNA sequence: TGTGCCAGCAGCTTAGTGGCGGGGCATTACAATGAGCAGTTCTTC. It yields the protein CASSLVAGHYNEQFF.

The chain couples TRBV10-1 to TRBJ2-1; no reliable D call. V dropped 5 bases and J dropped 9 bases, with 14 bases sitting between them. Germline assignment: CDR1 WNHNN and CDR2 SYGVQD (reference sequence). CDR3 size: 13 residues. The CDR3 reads CASSYSRDTEQFF. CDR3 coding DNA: TGCGCCAGCAGTTACTCACGCGACACTGAGCAGTTCTTC.

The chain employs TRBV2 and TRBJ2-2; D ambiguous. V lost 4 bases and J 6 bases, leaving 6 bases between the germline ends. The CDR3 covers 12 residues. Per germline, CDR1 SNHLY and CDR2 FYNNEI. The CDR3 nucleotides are TGTGCCAGCAGTGTGGGTGCCGGGGAGCTGTTTTTT. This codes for CASSVGAGELFF.

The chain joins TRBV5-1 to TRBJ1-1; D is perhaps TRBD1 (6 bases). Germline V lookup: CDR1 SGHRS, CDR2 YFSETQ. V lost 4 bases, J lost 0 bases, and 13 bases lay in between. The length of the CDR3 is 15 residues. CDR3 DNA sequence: TGCGCCAGCAGCACCCAGGGGTCCATGAACACTGAAGCTTTCTTT. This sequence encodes CASSTQGSMNTEAFF.

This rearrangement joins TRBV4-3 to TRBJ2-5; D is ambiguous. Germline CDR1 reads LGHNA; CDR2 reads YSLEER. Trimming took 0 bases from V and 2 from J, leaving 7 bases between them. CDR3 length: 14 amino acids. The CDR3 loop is CASSQDLGQETQYF. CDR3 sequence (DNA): TGCGCCAGCAGCCAAGATCTGGGGCAAGAGACCCAGTACTTC.

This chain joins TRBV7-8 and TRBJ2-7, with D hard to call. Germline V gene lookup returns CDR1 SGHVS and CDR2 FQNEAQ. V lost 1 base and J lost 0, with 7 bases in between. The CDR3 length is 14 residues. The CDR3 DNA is TGTGCCAGCAGCTTAGGCAGGCCCTCCTACGAGCAGTACTTC. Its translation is CASSLGRPSYEQYF.

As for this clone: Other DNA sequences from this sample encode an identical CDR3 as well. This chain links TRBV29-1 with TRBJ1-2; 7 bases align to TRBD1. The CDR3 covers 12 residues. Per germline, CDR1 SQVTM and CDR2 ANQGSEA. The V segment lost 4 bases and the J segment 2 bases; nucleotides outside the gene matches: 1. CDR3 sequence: CSVATGNYGYTF. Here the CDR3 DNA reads TGCAGCGTTGCGACAGGGAACTATGGCTACACCTTC.

The CDR3 DNA reads TGCAGCGTTGATTTGGGGTTAGGGAATAATTCACCCCTCCACTTT. It yields the protein CSVDLGLGNNSPLHF. The rearrangement uses TRBV29-1 and TRBJ1-6; D unclear. Trimming shortened V by 3 bases and J by 5 bases, and 14 bases separated the two germline ends. The germline V gene has CDR1 SQVTM and CDR2 ANQGSEA. This CDR3 has 15 amino acids.

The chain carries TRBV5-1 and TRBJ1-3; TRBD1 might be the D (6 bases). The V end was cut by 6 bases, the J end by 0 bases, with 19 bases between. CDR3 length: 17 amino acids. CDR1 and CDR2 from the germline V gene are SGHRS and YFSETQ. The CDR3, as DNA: TGCGCCAGCACCGAAAAATCAGGACAGAGCTCTGGAAACACCATATATTTT. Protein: CASTEKSGQSSGNTIYF.

The CDR3 protein is CAIGTGGGETQYF. CDR3 DNA: TGTGCCATCGGGACTGGGGGAGGAGAGACCCAGTACTTC. The V call is TRBV10-3, the J call TRBJ2-5; TRBD2 might be the D (6 bases). CDR1 and CDR2 from the germline V gene are ENHRY and SYGVKD. With 8 bases removed from V and 4 bases from J, the gap between germline ends came to 14 bases. This CDR3 region has 13 residues.

Here the CDR3 reads CASSLDRGRFYGYTF. For the CDR3, the DNA is TGTGCCAGCAGCTTAGACAGGGGGCGCTTCTATGGCTACACCTTC. This chain connects TRBV7-2 to TRBJ1-2; 9 bases match TRBD1. The germline V gene has CDR1 SGHTA and CDR2 FQGNSA. This CDR3 spans 15 amino acids. V shed 1 base and J 4 bases; nucleotides not matched to a gene: 4. The full variable domain, rest sourced from reference TRBV7-2 and TRBJ1-2, is GAGVSQSPSNKVTEKGKDVELRCDPISGHTALYWYRQSLGQGLEFLIYFQGNSAPDKSGLPSDRFSAERTGGSVSTLTIQRTQQEDSAVYLCASSLDRGRFYGYTFGSGTRLTVV.

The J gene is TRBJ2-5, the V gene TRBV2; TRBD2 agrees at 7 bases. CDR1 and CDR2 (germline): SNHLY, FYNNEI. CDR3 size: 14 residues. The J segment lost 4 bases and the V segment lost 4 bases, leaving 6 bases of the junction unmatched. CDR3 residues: CASSGSGGGETQYF. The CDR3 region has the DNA TGTGCCAGCAGTGGGTCGGGGGGTGGAGAGACCCAGTACTTC.

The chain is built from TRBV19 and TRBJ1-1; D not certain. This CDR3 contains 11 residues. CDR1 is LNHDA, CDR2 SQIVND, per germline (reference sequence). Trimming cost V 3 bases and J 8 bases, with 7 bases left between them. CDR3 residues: CASSIRNEAFF. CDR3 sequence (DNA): TGTGCCAGTAGTATCAGGAACGAAGCTTTCTTT.

This CDR3 is CSVEDLVEAFF. The CDR3 region has the DNA TGCAGCGTTGAAGATCTGGTTGAAGCTTTCTTT. The chain uses TRBV29-1 and TRBJ1-1; D is undetermined. The CDR3 is 11 amino acids. Germline CDR1 is SQVTM and CDR2 is ANQGSEA. The V gene lost 0 bases and the J gene lost 7 bases, with 6 bases spanning the gap.

The CDR3 nucleotides read TGTGCCAGCGGCTTACAGGGTCTTGTTGGCGAGCAGTACTTC. Translation gives CASGLQGLVGEQYF. The chain links TRBV2 to TRBJ2-7, with a possible D match to TRBD1 (6 bases). Germline V gene lookup returns CDR1 SNHLY and CDR2 FYNNEI. There are 14 residues in the CDR3. Trimming cost V 8 bases and J 6 bases, with 20 bases left between them.

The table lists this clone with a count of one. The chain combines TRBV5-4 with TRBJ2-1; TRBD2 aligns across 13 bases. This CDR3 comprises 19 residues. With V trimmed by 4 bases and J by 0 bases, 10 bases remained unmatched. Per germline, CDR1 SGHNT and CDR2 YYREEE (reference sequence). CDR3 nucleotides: TGTGCCAGCAGCCCACCGGGACTAGCGGGATTATACTCCTACAATGAGCAGTTCTTC. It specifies CASSPPGLAGLYSYNEQFF.

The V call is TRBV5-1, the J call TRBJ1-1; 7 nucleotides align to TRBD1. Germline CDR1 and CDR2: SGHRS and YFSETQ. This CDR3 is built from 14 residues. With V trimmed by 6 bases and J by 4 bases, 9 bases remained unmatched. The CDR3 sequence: CASKPSTGSTEAFF. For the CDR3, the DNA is TGCGCCAGCAAACCTTCGACAGGGAGCACTGAAGCTTTCTTT.

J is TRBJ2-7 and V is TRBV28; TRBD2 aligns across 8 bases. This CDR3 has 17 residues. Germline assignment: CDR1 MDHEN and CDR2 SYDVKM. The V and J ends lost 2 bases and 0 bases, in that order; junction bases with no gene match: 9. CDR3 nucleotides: TGTGCCAGCAGTTTACAACTCGGGGGGGAAGGCTCCTACGAGCAGTACTTC. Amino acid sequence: CASSLQLGGEGSYEQYF.

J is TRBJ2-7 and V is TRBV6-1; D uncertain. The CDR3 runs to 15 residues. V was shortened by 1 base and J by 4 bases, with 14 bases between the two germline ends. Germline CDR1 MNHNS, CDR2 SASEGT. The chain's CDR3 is CASSEGSSYLYEQYF. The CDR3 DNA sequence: TGTGCCAGCAGTGAAGGGAGCTCTTATCTATACGAGCAGTACTTC.

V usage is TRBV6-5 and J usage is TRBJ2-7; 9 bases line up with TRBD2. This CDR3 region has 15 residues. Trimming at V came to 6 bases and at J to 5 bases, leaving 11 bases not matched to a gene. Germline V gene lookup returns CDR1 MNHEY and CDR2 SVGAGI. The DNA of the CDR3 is TGTGCCAGCAGACCCCTAGCGGGATTAGTAGACGAGCAGTACTTC. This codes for CASRPLAGLVDEQYF.